This T cell receptor beta chain is from a study of cytomegalovirus exposure and HLA in healthy donors. Whole-study findings and limits: According to the study, 160 or so TCR beta chains were cytomegalovirus-associated.

PCR was performed using 60 Vbeta and 13 Jbeta primers. Per the authors' pipeline: In a later analysis, approximately 80 million unique TCR beta chains included roughly 11 million shared by two or more donors. Repertoires were generated with immunoSEQ multiplex PCR, while TCRdb's copy carries only in-frame clones and drops some. Clonal size and the V and J genes are those of that table, whereas D and trimming came from the DNA. The sample records about 190,000 clones, around four fifths being singletons. In germline, CDR1 is SGHTA, CDR2 FQGNSA. Trimming removed 1 base from V and 2 bases from J, with 8 bases in between. The CDR3 is 14 residues long. At the time of sampling, donors were nominally healthy, though unrecorded immune exposures were likely. This clone has only one observation. The target antigen is unknown.

The specimen was PBMCs. The clonotype comes from a woman aged 40 to 50 in good health and CMV-seronegative. V is TRBV7-2 and J is TRBJ2-5; D is undetermined. The CDR3 spells CASSLGWQQETQYF. CDR3 in DNA: TGTGCCAGCAGCTTAGGTTGGCAGCAAGAGACCCAGTACTTC.